Presented here are 27 T cell receptor beta chains from one specimen sequenced in a study of blood T cell repertoires in COVID-19 (dated by TCRdb to about 2020). Library generation was performed with the immunoSEQ multiplex PCR assay. TCRdb's version of the immuneACCESS table is confined to in-frame rearrangements and falls short of the full clone set. An unresolved V gene accounts for under half of the shortfall where checked; the remainder is of unknown origin. This sample comprises roughly 120,000 clones, over 65% of them detected only once. 6.2% of the sample is in the top ten clones. Material: peripheral blood. All receptors come from a man between 65 and 85 years old with acute or convalescent COVID-19.

The genes are TRBV4-3 and TRBJ2-2; 7 bases are a match to TRBD1. There are 15 residues in the CDR3. Germline V lookup: CDR1 LGHNA, CDR2 YSLEER. The J segment lost 5 bases and the V segment lost 4 bases, leaving 7 bases of the junction unmatched. CDR3 region: CASSLGGAETGELFF. The CDR3 DNA follows: TGCGCCAGCAGCCTAGGGGGCGCGGAGACCGGGGAGCTGTTTTTT.

This clone has only one observation. The rearrangement joins TRBV6-6 to TRBJ1-5; the D gene is possibly TRBD1 (5 bases). Germline V gene data show CDR1 as MNHNY and CDR2 as SVGAGI (reference sequence). V lost 3 bases to trimming and J lost 6 bases, with 15 bases between them. The CDR3 is 15 residues long. CDR3 in DNA: TGTGCCAGCAGTTATGACAGTTTAATGGGTCAGCCCCAGCATTTT. Amino acid sequence: CASSYDSLMGQPQHF.

CDR3 loop: CASSPKGPGTGGYGYTF. CDR3 bases: TGCGCCAGCAGCCCTAAGGGACCTGGGACAGGGGGCTATGGCTACACCTTC. This chain links TRBV4-3 with TRBJ1-2, with 11 bases aligning to TRBD1. The CDR3 is made up of 17 amino acids. Germline V gene data show CDR1 as LGHNA and CDR2 as YSLEER. V lost 4 bases, J lost 4 bases, and 11 bases stayed unmatched.

The chain joins TRBV27 to TRBJ2-5, with TRBD2 identical over 12 bases. The germline V gene has CDR1 MNHEY and CDR2 SMNVEV (reference sequence). V was pared by 4 bases and J by 2 bases, with 11 bases of the junction left unmatched. CDR3 length: 18 residues. The CDR3 spells CASSSYPRLAGAQETQYF. For the CDR3, the DNA is TGTGCCAGCAGTTCCTACCCCAGACTAGCGGGGGCACAAGAGACCCAGTACTTC.

The rearrangement links TRBV19 to TRBJ2-5; 13 bases align to TRBD2. The germline V gene encodes CDR1 LNHDA and CDR2 SQIVND (reference sequence). CDR3 length equals 16 residues. V lost 9 bases and J lost 5; bases outside the gene matches: 12. CDR3 sequence reads: CASSTSGRASKETQYF. CDR3 DNA sequence: TGTGCCAGCTCCACTAGCGGGAGGGCCAGTAAGGAGACCCAGTACTTC. Full variable domain (missing parts from reference TRBV19 and TRBJ2-5): DGGITQSPKYLFRKEGQNVTLSCEQNLNHDAMYWYRQDPGQGLRLIYYSQIVNDFQKGDIAEGYSVSREKKESFPLTVTSAQKNPTAFYLCASSTSGRASKETQYFGPGTRLLVL.

The chain employs TRBV5-1 and TRBJ2-2; 8 bases fit TRBD2. Germline CDR1 reads SGHRS; CDR2 reads YFSETQ. CDR3 length: 15 residues. V dropped 7 bases and J dropped 5; count of bases not matched to a gene: 10. This CDR3 is CASGPGGAITGELFF. Written as DNA, the CDR3 is TGCGCCAGCGGGCCCGGGGGGGCGATTACCGGGGAGCTGTTTTTT.

This clone was observed many times. The V gene is TRBV7-3, the J gene TRBJ2-2, with D unresolved. Trimming cost V 1 base and J 2 bases, with 5 bases left between them. Germline-derived CDR1 and CDR2 are SGHTA and FQGTGA. CDR3 length: 14 amino acids. The CDR3 spells CASSLNTNTGELFF. CDR3 DNA sequence: TGTGCCAGCAGCTTAAACACAAACACCGGGGAGCTGTTTTTT. Combining the CDR3 with reference TRBV7-3 and TRBJ2-2 gives the whole variable domain GAGVSQTPSNKVTEKGKYVELRCDPISGHTALYWYRQSLGQGPEFLIYFQGTGAADDSGLPNDRFFAVRPEGSVSTLKIQRTERGDSAVYLCASSLNTNTGELFFGEGSRLTVL.

The rearrangement joins TRBV11-3 to TRBJ2-1, with a tentative D call TRBD1 (5 bases). Trimming took off 1 base at V and 8 bases at J, with 12 bases between the two ends. CDR3 size: 14 residues. Per germline, CDR1 SGHNT and CDR2 YENEEA. The CDR3 DNA is TGTGCCAGCAGCTTAGGGGCAGGGTGGCATGAGCAGTTCTTC. Translation: CASSLGAGWHEQFF.

The chain links TRBV21-1 to TRBJ1-1; TRBD1, the D gene given by the table, was not confirmed from the DNA. TRBV21-1 is labeled a pseudogene. This CDR3 comprises 15 residues. CDR3 bases: TGTGCCAGCAGCCTCCCGGTAAGGGGTTACACTGAAGCTTTCTTT. As protein: CASSLPVRGYTEAFF.

The chain links TRBV3-1 (or the pseudogene TRBV3-2) to TRBJ2-1; TRBD1 might be the D (6 bases). CDR1 is LGHDT, CDR2 YNNKEL, per germline (reference sequence). V was shortened by 1 base and J by 3 bases, with 13 bases between the two germline ends. The CDR3 is made up of 16 amino acids. Written as DNA, the CDR3 is TGTGCCAGCAGCCAAGCCGTGGGGGCAATCTACAATGAGCAGTTCTTC. It encodes CASSQAVGAIYNEQFF.

The chain links TRBV19 to TRBJ2-3, with 9 bases that match TRBD2. CDR1 and CDR2 (germline): LNHDA, SQIVND (reference sequence). V lost 5 bases to trimming and J lost 2 bases; unmatched junction nucleotides: 5. CDR3 length: 15 amino acids. The CDR3 spells CASSLAGGPTDTQYF. CDR3 DNA: TGTGCCAGTAGTTTGGCGGGGGGGCCCACAGATACGCAGTATTTT.

This clone was recorded a few times. The chain couples TRBV19 to TRBJ2-3, with a possible D match to TRBD2 (6 bases). The CDR3 length is 13 residues. Trimming pared 5 bases from V and 1 base from J, leaving 7 bases between. Germline V gene data show CDR1 as LNHDA and CDR2 as SQIVND (reference sequence). CDR3 in amino acids: CASSLAGTDTQYF. The CDR3 coding sequence is TGTGCCAGTAGTTTAGCGGGCACAGATACGCAGTATTTT.

This clone occurred once. V gene TRBV28 combines with J gene TRBJ2-7; the match to TRBD1 covers 8 bases. The germline V gene encodes CDR1 MDHEN and CDR2 SYDVKM. The CDR3 extends over 14 amino acids. V shed 6 bases and J 5 bases; nucleotides not matched to a gene: 9. Written as DNA, the CDR3 is TGTGCCAGCAGGCTAATCAGACAGGGGAACGAGCAGTACTTC. It translates to CASRLIRQGNEQYF.

The rearrangement links TRBV18 to TRBJ2-1; unclear D gene. Trimming shortened V by 5 bases and J by 4 bases, and 12 bases separated the two germline ends. The CDR3 runs 14 residues. The V gene's germline CDR1 is KGHSH and CDR2 LQKENI. DNA for the CDR3: TGTGCCAGCTCATCTGACGGAGCATACAATGAGCAGTTCTTC. This gives the protein CASSSDGAYNEQFF.

V is TRBV5-1 and J is TRBJ2-3, with unresolved D. Germline V gene sequence: CDR1 SGHRS, CDR2 YFSETQ. The CDR3 contains 13 residues. The V end was cut by 0 bases, the J end by 1 base, with 3 bases between. In DNA, the CDR3 is TGCGCCAGCAGCTTGGTAGGCACAGATACGCAGTATTTT. Its protein product is CASSLVGTDTQYF.

This clone was picked up one time. This chain connects TRBV9 to TRBJ1-4; 10 nucleotides align to TRBD1. This CDR3 spans 21 amino acids. Per germline, CDR1 SGDLS and CDR2 YYNGEE. J gave up 5 bases and V 3 bases, and 22 bases lay outside the gene matches. The CDR3 region has the DNA TGTGCCAGCAGCGGACGATTAACCGGGACAGGGGAGGTTGGGAGAAATGAAAAACTGTTTTTT. Residues: CASSGRLTGTGEVGRNEKLFF.

The V gene is TRBV5-6, the J gene TRBJ1-2, with 12 bases that match TRBD1. CDR1 and CDR2 (germline): SGHDT, YYEEEE. The length of the CDR3 is 12 residues. V lost 7 bases, J lost 7 bases, and 2 bases stayed unmatched. The CDR3 loop is CASGTGGRGYTF. In DNA form, the CDR3 reads TGTGCCAGCGGGACAGGGGGCCGTGGCTACACCTTC.

This clone was observed a handful of times. CDR3 sequence reads: CASSPWPGGSGELFF. The CDR3 DNA is TGTGCCAGCAGCCCTTGGCCAGGGGGCTCCGGGGAGCTGTTTTTT. The V and J genes are TRBV7-9 and TRBJ2-2; 8 nucleotides agree with TRBD1. The germline gives CDR1 SEHNR, CDR2 FQNEAQ (reference sequence). The CDR3 sequence is 15 residues long. Unmatched junction bases numbered 8, after V lost 5 bases and J lost 6 bases.

The chain carries TRBV15 and TRBJ1-1; D may be TRBD1 (6 bases). Trimming stripped 5 bases from V and 4 bases from J, with 8 bases between. The CDR3 consists of 12 residues. Germline V lookup: CDR1 LNHNV, CDR2 YYDKDF (reference sequence). CDR3 protein: CATSLQGTEAFF. The DNA for the CDR3 is TGTGCCACCAGCTTACAGGGCACTGAAGCTTTCTTT.

The V gene is TRBV7-2, the J gene TRBJ2-5; perhaps TRBD1 as D (5 bases). This CDR3 spans 14 amino acids. Looked up from germline, CDR1 is SGHTA and CDR2 is FQGNSA. V lost 3 bases and J 2 bases, leaving 10 bases between the germline ends. The CDR3 protein is CASSFRQGQETQYF. The CDR3 DNA reads as TGTGCCAGCAGCTTCAGGCAGGGACAAGAGACCCAGTACTTC.

The genes are TRBV5-1 and TRBJ2-1, with a weak D call TRBD2 (5 bases). Trimming stripped 2 bases from V and 6 bases from J, with 15 bases between. CDR3 length equals 15 residues. Germline V CDR1 and CDR2: SGHRS, YFSETQ. The CDR3 sequence: CASSLANGVFNEQFF. CDR3 bases: TGCGCCAGCAGCTTAGCAAACGGGGTTTTCAATGAGCAGTTCTTC.

This clone was counted a few times. For the CDR3, the DNA is TGTGCCATCTCCGGACAGGGCCCTCAAGAGACCCAGTACTTC. Its translation: CAISGQGPQETQYF. The chain joins TRBV10-3 to TRBJ2-5, with 8 bases aligning to TRBD1. This CDR3 has 14 residues. With V trimmed by 8 bases and J by 2 bases, 7 bases remained unmatched. Germline CDR1 is ENHRY and CDR2 is SYGVKD.

The chain has TRBV27 and TRBJ1-5; no clear D. V lost 4 bases and J lost 5, with 9 bases in between. Per germline, CDR1 MNHEY and CDR2 SMNVEV (reference sequence). CDR3 length: 13 amino acids. This CDR3 is CASSYSPHQPQHF. CDR3 in DNA: TGTGCCAGCAGTTACAGCCCTCATCAGCCCCAGCATTTT.

CDR3 DNA sequence: TGTGCCAGCAGCCCCAGGGCGGGGGAAGAGACCCAGTACTTC. Encoded protein: CASSPRAGEETQYF. The chain combines TRBV7-2 with TRBJ2-5; 7 bases agree with TRBD2. J lost 3 bases, V lost 5 bases, and 6 bases had no gene match. CDR3 length: 14 residues. CDR1 and CDR2 (germline): SGHTA, FQGNSA.

The genes are TRBV13 and TRBJ2-3; TRBD2 matches 8 bases. The CDR3 sequence is 14 residues long. Germline lookup yields CDR1 PRHDT and CDR2 FYEKMQ (reference sequence). Trimming removed 6 bases from V and 3 bases from J; junction bases left unmatched: 5. The CDR3 DNA reads as TGTGCCAGCAGGTTACCGGGAGGGACAGATACGCAGTATTTT. Amino acid sequence: CASRLPGGTDTQYF. Full variable domain (rest looked up from reference TRBV13 and TRBJ2-3): AAGVIQSPRHLIKEKRETATLKCYPIPRHDTVYWYQQGPGQDPQFLISFYEKMQSDKGSIPDRFSAQQFSDYHSELNMSSLELGDSALYFCASRLPGGTDTQYFGPGTRLTVL.

This chain connects TRBV11-3 to TRBJ2-1, with D perhaps matching TRBD2 (6 bases). Germline V gene lookup returns CDR1 SGHNT and CDR2 YENEEA. The CDR3 is made up of 15 amino acids. Trimming removed 3 bases from V and 5 bases from J, with 14 bases in between. Here the CDR3 DNA reads TGTGCCAGCAGCTTGTTTCGGGGGAACCACAATGAGCAGTTCTTC. This sequence encodes CASSLFRGNHNEQFF.

In its sample, this clone was seen once. The CDR3 sequence is CASSPGQAYSTTDTQYF. The CDR3 DNA reads TGTGCCAGCAGCCCGGGACAGGCATACTCTACCACAGATACGCAGTATTTT. This chain joins TRBV7-2 and TRBJ2-3; 8 bases match TRBD1. In germline, CDR1 is SGHTA, CDR2 FQGNSA. The CDR3 sequence is 17 residues long. The V and J ends lost 5 bases and 2 bases, in that order; junction bases with no gene match: 12.